This T cell receptor (beta chain) originates from a study of cytomegalovirus exposure and HLA in healthy donors. Both 60 Vbeta primers and 13 Jbeta primers went into the PCR. Using immunoSEQ multiplex PCR, the repertoire was profiled, and TCRdb retains in-frame clones only, with some absent. The sample lists about 190,000 clones, more than 70% occurring once. Trimming removed 4 bases from V and 8 bases from J; junction bases left unmatched: 3. From germline, CDR1 is SGHNT and CDR2 YYREEE (reference sequence). This CDR3 is built from 13 residues. Sample: PBMCs. The receptor was isolated from a man in his forties in good health and CMV-seropositive. The V call is TRBV5-4, the J call TRBJ2-1; TRBD2 matches at 10 bases. The CDR3 DNA reads as TGTGCCAGCAGCCCCGGGACTAGCGATGAGCAGTTCTTC. It encodes CASSPGTSDEQFF.